This TCR beta chain was sequenced in a study of low-dose radiotherapy and immunotherapy resistance in tumors. Study-wide context: Aspirin 300 mg was given orally each day for four cycles from cycle 1 day 1.

The sample's time point: after trial treatment. Specified treatment: LDRT plus nivolumab, ipilimumab, low-dose cyclophosphamide and aspirin (RACIN trial). The CDR3 runs 15 residues. V lost 6 bases, J lost 3 bases, and 6 bases stayed unmatched. Germline V gene sequence: CDR1 MNHNS, CDR2 SASEGT. The table lists this clonotype with many counts. Alpha and beta chains were covered, as first-strand cDNA relied on TRAV- and TRBV-specific primers. Using a constant-region primer together with a V-primer adapter, TCRs were subjected to 15 to 25 PCR cycles of amplification. TCRdb itself ran the reads through MiXCR, one entry per CDR3 protein. The sample carries around 100,000 distinct CDR3 sequences, less than 25% recorded once.

The source of this sequence is a male donor with prostate cancer. The rearrangement joins TRBV6-1 to TRBJ2-2, with 8 nucleotides matching TRBD1. The sample in question was PBMCs, obtained after low-dose radiotherapy plus immunotherapy. Here the CDR3 reads CASSLSGGYTGELFF. DNA for the CDR3: TGTGCCAGCAGCCTCTCAGGGGGCTACACCGGGGAGCTGTTTTTT.